Below, one T cell receptor beta chain is given with its context. The antigen remains unidentified. CDR1 is KGHSH and CDR2 is LQKENI in the germline V gene. Trimming took 3 bases from V and 6 from J; bases not matched to a gene: 8. This CDR3 is 15 amino acids long. Researchers divided each subset's genomic DNA evenly across several immunoSEQ plates. The method was immunoSEQ multiplex PCR; TCRdb's version includes in-frame clones alone and lacks a portion of them. Among 2 million to 2.5 million clones listed, around 95% were seen once. These data originate in a study of shared clonotypes between healthy human individuals. General study points: Non-shared clonotypes had lower generation probabilities than clonotypes shared by all four sorted-subset donors. Clonotype sharing among donors was expected to depend on sequencing depth.

Sequencing was performed on naive CD4+ T cells sorted from blood. Documented subset: CD45RA+ positively selected. The TCR comes from a man between 18 and 29 years old in good health. The chain links TRBV18 to TRBJ1-5, with 7 bases identical to TRBD1. Here the CDR3 reads CASSPAAGGTQPQHF. The CDR3 bases are TGTGCCAGCTCACCGGCCGCAGGGGGAACTCAGCCCCAGCATTTT.